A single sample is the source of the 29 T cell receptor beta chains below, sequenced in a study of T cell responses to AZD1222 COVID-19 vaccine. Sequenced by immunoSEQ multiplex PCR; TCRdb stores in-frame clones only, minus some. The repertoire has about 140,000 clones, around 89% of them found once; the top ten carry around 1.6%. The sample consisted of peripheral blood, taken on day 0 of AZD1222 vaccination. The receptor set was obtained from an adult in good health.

The DNA for the CDR3 is TGTGCCAGCAGCTTAGCCAATCCCGAAGATGGCTACACCTTC. Its translation is CASSLANPEDGYTF. This chain joins TRBV7-2 and TRBJ1-2; D is undetermined. Germline CDR1 SGHTA, CDR2 FQGNSA. This CDR3 is built from 14 residues. V was clipped by 0 bases and J by 6 bases, with 11 bases between them.

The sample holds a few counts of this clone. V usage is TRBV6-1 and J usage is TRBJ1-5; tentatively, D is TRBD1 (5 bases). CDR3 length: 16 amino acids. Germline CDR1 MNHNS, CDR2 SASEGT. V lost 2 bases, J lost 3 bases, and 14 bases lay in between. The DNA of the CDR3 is TGTGCCAGCAGTGAAAGCCAGGGATCTAACAATCAGCCCCAGCATTTT. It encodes CASSESQGSNNQPQHF.

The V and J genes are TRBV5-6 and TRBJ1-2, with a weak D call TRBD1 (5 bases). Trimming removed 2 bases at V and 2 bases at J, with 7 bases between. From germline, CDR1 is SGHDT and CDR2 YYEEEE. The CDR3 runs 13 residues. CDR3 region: CASSLDSNYGYTF. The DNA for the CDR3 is TGTGCCAGCAGCTTAGACAGCAACTATGGCTACACCTTC.

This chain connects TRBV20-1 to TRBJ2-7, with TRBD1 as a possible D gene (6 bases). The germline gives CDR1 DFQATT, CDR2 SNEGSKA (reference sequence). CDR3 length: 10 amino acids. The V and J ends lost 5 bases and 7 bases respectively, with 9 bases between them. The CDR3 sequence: CSAEGVEQYF. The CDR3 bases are TGCAGTGCTGAGGGGGTTGAGCAGTACTTC.

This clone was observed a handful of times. The CDR3 bases are TGTGCCAGCAGCCCGGGACACACTCCGCAGGGTTCACCCCTCCACTTT. Translating it yields CASSPGHTPQGSPLHF. V is TRBV9 and J is TRBJ1-6; weak D call: TRBD1 (6 bases). The germline V gene has CDR1 SGDLS and CDR2 YYNGEE. The CDR3 loop spans 16 amino acids. V lost 4 bases and J lost 9, with 20 bases in between.

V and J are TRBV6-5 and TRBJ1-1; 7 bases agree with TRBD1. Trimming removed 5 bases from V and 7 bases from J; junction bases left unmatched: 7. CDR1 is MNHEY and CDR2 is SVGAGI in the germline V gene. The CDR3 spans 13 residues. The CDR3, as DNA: TGTGCCAGCAGTCATATACGACAGGGTGAAGCTTTCTTT. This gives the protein CASSHIRQGEAFF.

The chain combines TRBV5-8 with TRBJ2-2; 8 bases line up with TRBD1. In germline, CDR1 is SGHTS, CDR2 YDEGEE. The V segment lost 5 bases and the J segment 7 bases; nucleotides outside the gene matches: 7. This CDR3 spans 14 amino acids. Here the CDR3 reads CASSFTGGGGELFF. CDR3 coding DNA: TGTGCCAGCAGTTTTACAGGGGGTGGCGGGGAGCTGTTTTTT.

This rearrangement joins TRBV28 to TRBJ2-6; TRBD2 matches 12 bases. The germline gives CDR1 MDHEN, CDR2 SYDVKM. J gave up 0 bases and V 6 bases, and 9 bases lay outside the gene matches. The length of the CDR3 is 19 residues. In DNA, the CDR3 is TGTGCCAGCAGAACACTAGCGGGAGGCGGGCCCTCTGGGGCCAACGTCCTGACTTTC. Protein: CASRTLAGGGPSGANVLTF.

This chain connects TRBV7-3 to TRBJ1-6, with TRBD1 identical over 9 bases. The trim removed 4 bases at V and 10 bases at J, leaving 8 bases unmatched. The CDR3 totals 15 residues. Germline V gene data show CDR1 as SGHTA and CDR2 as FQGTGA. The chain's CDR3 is CASSSTGGSGSPLHF. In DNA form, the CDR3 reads TGTGCCAGCAGCTCTACAGGGGGCTCTGGGTCACCCCTCCACTTT.

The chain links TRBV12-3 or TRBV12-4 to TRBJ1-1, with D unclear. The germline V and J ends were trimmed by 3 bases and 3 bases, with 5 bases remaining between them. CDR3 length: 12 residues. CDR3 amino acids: CASSFLDTEAFF. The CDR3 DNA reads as TGTGCCAGCAGTTTTTTAGACACTGAAGCTTTCTTT.

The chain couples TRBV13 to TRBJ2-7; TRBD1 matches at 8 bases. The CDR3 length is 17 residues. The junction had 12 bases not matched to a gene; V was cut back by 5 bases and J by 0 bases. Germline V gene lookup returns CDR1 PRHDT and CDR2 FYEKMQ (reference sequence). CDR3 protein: CASSQSLGQAFSYEQYF. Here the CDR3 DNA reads TGTGCCAGCAGCCAAAGCCTGGGACAGGCCTTCTCCTACGAGCAGTACTTC.

This CDR3 reads CASSPQGPGELFF. The CDR3 DNA reads as TGTGCCAGCAGCCCTCAGGGCCCCGGGGAGCTGTTTTTT. The rearrangement links TRBV7-9 to TRBJ2-2, with D perhaps matching TRBD1 (5 bases). The length of the CDR3 is 13 residues. Trimming shortened V by 5 bases and J by 6 bases, and 10 bases separated the two germline ends. CDR1 SEHNR and CDR2 FQNEAQ come from the germline V gene (reference sequence).

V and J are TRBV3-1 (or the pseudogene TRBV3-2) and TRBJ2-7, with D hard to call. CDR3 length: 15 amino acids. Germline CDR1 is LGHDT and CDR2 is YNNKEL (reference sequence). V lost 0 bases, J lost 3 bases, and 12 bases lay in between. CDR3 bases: TGTGCCAGCAGCCAAGAGTCTACTCGACTCTACGAGCAGTACTTC. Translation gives CASSQESTRLYEQYF.

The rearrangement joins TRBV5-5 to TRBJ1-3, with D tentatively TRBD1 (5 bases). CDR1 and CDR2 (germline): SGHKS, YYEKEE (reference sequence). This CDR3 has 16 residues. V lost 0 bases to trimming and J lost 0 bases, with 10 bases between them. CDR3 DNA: TGTGCCAGCAGCTTGGCACGGACAAGCTCTGGAAACACCATATATTTT. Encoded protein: CASSLARTSSGNTIYF.

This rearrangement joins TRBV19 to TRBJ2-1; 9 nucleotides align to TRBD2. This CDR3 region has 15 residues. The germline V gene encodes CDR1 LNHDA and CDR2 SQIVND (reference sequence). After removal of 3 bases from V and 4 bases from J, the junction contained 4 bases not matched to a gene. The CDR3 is CASSILREGYNEQFF. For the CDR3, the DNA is TGTGCCAGTAGTATTTTGCGGGAGGGGTACAATGAGCAGTTCTTC.

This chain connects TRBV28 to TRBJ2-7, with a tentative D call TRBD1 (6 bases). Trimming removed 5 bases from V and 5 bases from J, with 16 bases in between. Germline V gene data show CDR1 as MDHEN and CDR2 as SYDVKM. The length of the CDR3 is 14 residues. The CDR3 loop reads CASSLDRGSDEQYF. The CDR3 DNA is TGTGCCAGCAGTCTGGACAGAGGGTCGGACGAGCAGTACTTC. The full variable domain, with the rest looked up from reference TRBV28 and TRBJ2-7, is DVKVTQSSRYLVKRTGEKVFLECVQDMDHENMFWYRQDPGLGLRLIYFSYDVKMKEKGDIPEGYSVSREKKERFSLILESASTNQTSMYLCASSLDRGSDEQYFGPGTRLTVT.

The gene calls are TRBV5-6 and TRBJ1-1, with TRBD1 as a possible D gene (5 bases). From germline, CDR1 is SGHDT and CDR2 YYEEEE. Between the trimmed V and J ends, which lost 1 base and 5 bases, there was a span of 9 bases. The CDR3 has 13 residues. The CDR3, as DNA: TGTGCCAGCAGCTTGAGGGGTGGGACTGAAGCTTTCTTT. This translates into CASSLRGGTEAFF.

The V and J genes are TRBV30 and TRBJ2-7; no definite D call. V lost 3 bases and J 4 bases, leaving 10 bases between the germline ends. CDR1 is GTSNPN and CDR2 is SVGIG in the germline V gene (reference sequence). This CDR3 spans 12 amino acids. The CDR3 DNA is TGTGCCTGGAGCGTGACCCAGTACGAGCAGTACTTC. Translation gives CAWSVTQYEQYF.

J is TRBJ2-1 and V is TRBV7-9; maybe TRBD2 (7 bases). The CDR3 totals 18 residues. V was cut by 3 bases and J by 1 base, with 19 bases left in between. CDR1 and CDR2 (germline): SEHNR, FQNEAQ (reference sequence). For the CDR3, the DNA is TGTGCCAGCAGCTTTAGCGCGGGGGCGGGATTATCCTACAATGAGCAGTTCTTC. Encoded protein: CASSFSAGAGLSYNEQFF.

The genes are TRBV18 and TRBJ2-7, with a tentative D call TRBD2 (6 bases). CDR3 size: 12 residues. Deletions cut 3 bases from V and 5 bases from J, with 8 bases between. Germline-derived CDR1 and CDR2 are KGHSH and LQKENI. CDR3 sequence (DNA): TGTGCCAGCTCACCCGCGGGGAACGAGCAGTACTTC. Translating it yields CASSPAGNEQYF.

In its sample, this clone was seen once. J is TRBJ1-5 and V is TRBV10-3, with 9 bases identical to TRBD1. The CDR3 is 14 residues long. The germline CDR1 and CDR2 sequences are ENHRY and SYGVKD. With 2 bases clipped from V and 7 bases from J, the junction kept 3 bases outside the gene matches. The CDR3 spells CAISERQGDQPQHF. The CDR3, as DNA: TGTGCCATCAGTGAGCGACAGGGGGACCAGCCCCAGCATTTT.

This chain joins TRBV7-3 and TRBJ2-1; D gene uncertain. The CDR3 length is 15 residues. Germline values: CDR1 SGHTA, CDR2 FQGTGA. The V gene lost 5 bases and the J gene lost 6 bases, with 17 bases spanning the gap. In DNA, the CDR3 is TGTGCCAGCAGCAACCTCCCGGTCCTTCTCAATGAGCAGTTCTTC. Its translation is CASSNLPVLLNEQFF. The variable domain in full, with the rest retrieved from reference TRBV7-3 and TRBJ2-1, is GAGVSQTPSNKVTEKGKYVELRCDPISGHTALYWYRQSLGQGPEFLIYFQGTGAADDSGLPNDRFFAVRPEGSVSTLKIQRTERGDSAVYLCASSNLPVLLNEQFFGPGTRLTVL.

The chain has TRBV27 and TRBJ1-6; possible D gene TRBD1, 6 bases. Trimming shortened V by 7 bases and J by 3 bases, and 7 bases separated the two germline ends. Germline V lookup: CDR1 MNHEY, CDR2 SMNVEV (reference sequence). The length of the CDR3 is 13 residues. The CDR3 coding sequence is TGTGCCAGCAAGGGACACTATAATTCACCCCTCCACTTT. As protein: CASKGHYNSPLHF.

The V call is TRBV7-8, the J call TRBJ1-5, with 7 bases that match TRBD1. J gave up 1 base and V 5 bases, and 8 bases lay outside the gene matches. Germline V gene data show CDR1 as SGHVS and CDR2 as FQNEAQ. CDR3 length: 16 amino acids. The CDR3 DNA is TGTGCCAGCAGCCCGGAGGGGGGACAGAGCAATCAGCCCCAGCATTTT. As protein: CASSPEGGQSNQPQHF. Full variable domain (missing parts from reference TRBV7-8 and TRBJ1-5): GAGVSQSPRYKVAKRGQDVALRCDPISGHVSLFWYQQALGQGPEFLTYFQNEAQLDKSGLPSDRFFAERPEGSVSTLKIQRTQQEDSAVYLCASSPEGGQSNQPQHFGDGTRLSIL.

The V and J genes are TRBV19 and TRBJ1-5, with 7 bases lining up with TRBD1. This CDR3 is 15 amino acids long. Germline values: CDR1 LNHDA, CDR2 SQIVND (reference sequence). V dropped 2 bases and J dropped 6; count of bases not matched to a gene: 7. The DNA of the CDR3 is TGTGCCAGTAGTATAAGACGACAGGGAGGTCAGCCCCAGCATTTT. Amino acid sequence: CASSIRRQGGQPQHF.

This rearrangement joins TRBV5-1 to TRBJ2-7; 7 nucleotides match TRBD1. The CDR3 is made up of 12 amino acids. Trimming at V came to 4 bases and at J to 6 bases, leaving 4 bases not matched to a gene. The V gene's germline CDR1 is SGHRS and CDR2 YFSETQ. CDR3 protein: CASSLTGSEQYF. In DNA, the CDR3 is TGCGCCAGCAGCCTGACAGGGAGCGAGCAGTACTTC.

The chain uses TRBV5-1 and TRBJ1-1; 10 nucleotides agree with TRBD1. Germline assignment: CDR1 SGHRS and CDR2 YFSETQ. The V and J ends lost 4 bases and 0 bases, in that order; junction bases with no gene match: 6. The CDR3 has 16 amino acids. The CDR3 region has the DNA TGCGCCAGCAGCATTGGGACAGGGGTAATGAACACTGAAGCTTTCTTT. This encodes CASSIGTGVMNTEAFF.

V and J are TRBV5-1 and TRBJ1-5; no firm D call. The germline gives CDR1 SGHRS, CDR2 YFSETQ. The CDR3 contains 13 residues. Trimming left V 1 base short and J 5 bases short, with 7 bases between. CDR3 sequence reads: CASSLSGYQPQHF. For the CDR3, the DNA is TGCGCCAGCAGCTTGTCAGGCTATCAGCCCCAGCATTTT.

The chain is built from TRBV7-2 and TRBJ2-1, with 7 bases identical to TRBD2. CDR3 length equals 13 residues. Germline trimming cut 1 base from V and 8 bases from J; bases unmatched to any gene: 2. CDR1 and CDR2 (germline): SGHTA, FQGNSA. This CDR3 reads CASSLGLADEQFF. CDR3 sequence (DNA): TGTGCCAGCAGCTTAGGTCTAGCGGATGAGCAGTTCTTC.